Sequencing of this TCR beta chain was carried out in a study of T-cell memory formation after mild COVID-19. TCRdb redid the calling of the 5' RACE reads with MiXCR, one entry per CDR3 protein. The table includes roughly 340,000 distinct CDR3 sequences, more than 15% detected once. The CDR3 is 16 amino acids. V dropped 7 bases and J dropped 6; count of bases not matched to a gene: 12. Germline V gives CDR1 SQVTM, CDR2 ANQGSEA. The chain employs TRBV29-1 and TRBJ2-7; 16 bases line up with TRBD2. This clonotype originated in a man aged 18 to 30 who had mild COVID-19 (a few samples of this study predate the infection). Cell type and time point are not known. Sequenced material: PBMCs or a T cell subset sorted from them (not recorded which). CDR3 residues: CSASGTSGGGTVEQYF. The CDR3 nucleotides are TGCAGCGCATCCGGGACTAGCGGGGGGGGTACGGTCGAGCAGTACTTC.